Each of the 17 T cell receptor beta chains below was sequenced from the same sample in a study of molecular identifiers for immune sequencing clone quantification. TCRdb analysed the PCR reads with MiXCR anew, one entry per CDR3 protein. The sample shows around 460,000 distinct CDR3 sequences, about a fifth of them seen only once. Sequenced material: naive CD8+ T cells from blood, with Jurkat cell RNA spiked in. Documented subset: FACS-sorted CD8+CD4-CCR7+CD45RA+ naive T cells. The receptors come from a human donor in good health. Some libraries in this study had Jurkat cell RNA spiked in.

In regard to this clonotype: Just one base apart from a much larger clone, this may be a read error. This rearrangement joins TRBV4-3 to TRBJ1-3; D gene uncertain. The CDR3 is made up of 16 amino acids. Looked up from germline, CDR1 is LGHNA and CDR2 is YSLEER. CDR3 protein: CASSQDPTGFGNTVYF. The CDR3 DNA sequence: TGCGCCAGCAGCCAAGATCCCACCGGGTTCGGAAACACCGTATATTTT.

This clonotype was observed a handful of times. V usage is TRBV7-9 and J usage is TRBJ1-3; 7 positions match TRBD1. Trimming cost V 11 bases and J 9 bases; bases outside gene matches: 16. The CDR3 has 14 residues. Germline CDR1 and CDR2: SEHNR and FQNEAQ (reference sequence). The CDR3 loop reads CASDRSSGSGTIYF. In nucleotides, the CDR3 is TGTGCCTCGGACAGGTCCTCTGGTTCGGGCACCATATATTTT. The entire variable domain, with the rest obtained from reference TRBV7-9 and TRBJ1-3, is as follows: DTGVSQNPRHKITKRGQNVTFRCDPISEHNRLYWYRQTLGQGPEFLTYFQNEAQLEKSRLLSDRFSAERPKGSFSTLEIQRTEQGDSAMYLCASDRSSGSGTIYFGEGSWLTVV.

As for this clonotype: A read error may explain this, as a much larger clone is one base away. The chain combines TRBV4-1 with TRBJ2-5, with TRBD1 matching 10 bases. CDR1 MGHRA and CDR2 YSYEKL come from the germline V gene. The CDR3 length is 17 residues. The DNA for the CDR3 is TGCGCCGGCAGCCAACTACCGACAGGGGGCTTTAAAGAGACCCAGTACTTC. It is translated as CAGSQLPTGGFKETQYF.

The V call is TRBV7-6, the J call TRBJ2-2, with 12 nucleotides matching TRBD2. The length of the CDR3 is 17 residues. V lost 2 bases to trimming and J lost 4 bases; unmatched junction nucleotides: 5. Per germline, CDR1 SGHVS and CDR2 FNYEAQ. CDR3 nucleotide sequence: TGTGCCAGCAGCTTACAGACTAGCGGGAGTAGCACCGGGGAGCTGTTTTTT. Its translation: CASSLQTSGSSTGELFF.

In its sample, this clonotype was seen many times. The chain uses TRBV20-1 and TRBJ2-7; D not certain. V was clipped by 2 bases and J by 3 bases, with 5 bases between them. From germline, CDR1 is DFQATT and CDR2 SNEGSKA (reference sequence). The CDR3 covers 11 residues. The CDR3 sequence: CSARWGYEQYF. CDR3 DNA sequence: TGCAGTGCTAGATGGGGCTACGAGCAGTACTTC.

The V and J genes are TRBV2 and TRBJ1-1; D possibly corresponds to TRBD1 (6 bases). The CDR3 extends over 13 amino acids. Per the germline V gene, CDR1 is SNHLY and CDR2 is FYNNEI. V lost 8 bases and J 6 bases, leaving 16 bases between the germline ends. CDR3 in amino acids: CASPKGGEAEAFF. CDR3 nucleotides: TGTGCCAGCCCGAAAGGGGGGGAGGCTGAAGCTTTCTTT.

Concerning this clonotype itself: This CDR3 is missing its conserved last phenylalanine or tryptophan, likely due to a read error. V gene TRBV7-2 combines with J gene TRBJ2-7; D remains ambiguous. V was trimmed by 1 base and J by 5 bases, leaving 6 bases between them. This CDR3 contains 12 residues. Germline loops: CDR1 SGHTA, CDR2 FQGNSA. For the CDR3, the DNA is TGTGCCAGCAGCTTAGAGGGCCACGAGCAGTACCTC. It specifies CASSLEGHEQYL.

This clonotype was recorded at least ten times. CDR3 loop: CASSQDFPGELFF. CDR3 bases: TGTGCCAGCAGCCAAGATTTCCCCGGGGAGCTGTTTTTT. The chain couples TRBV14 to TRBJ2-2; D is ambiguous. The CDR3 length is 13 residues. Between the trimmed V and J ends, which lost 0 bases and 6 bases, there was a span of 5 bases. The germline V gene encodes CDR1 SGHDN and CDR2 FVKESK.

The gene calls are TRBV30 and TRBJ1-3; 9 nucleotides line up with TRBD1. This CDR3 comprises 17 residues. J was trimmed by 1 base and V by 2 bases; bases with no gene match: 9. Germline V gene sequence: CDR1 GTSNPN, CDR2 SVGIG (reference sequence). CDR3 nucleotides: TGTGCCTGGAGTATGGGACAGGGAGGTCCTTCTGGAAACACCATATATTTT. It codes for CAWSMGQGGPSGNTIYF.

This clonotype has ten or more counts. CDR3 DNA: TGCAGTGCTAGAGGACCTACCTCCTACGAGCAGTACTTC. It encodes CSARGPTSYEQYF. The V call is TRBV20-1, the J call TRBJ2-7; no firm D call. V lost 1 base, J lost 0 bases, and 7 bases lay in between. CDR1 DFQATT and CDR2 SNEGSKA come from the germline V gene (reference sequence). The CDR3 spans 13 residues.

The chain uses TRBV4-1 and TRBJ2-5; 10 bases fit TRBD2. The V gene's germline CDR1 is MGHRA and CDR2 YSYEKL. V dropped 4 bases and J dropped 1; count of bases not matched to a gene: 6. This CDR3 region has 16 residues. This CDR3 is CASSRNSGRSQETQYF. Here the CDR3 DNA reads TGCGCCAGCAGCCGGAATAGCGGGAGGTCCCAAGAGACCCAGTACTTC.

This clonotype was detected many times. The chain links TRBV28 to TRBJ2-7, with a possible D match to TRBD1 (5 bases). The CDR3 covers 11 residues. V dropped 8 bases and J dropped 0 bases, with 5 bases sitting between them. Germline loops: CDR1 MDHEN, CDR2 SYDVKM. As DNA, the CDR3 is TGTGCCAGCGGGGCCTCCTACGAGCAGTACTTC. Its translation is CASGASYEQYF.

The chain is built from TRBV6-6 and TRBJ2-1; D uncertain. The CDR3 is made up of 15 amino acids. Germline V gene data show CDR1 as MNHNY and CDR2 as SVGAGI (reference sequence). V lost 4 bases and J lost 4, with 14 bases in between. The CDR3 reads CASSSVSPPYNEQFF. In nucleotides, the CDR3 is TGTGCCAGCAGTTCGGTGTCCCCCCCTTACAATGAGCAGTTCTTC.

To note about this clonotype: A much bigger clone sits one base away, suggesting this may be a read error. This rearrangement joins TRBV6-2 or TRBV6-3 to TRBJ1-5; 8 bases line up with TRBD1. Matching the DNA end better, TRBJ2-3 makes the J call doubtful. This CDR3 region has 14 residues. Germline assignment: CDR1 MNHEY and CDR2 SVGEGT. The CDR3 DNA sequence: TGTGCCAGCAGAGACGGACAGGGCTATCAGCCCCAGTATTTT. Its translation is CASRDGQGYQPQYF.

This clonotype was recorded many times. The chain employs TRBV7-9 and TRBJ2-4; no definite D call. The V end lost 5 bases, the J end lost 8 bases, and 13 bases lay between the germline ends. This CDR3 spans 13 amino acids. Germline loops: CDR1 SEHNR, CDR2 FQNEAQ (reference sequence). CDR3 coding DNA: TGTGCCAGCAGCCCCATTTTTATAGACATTCAGTACTTC. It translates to CASSPIFIDIQYF.

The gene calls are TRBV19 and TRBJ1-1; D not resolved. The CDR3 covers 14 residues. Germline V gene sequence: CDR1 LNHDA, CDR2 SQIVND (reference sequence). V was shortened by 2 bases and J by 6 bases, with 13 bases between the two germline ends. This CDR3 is CASSISSGRPEAFF. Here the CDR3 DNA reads TGTGCCAGTAGTATATCTTCGGGGAGACCTGAAGCTTTCTTT.

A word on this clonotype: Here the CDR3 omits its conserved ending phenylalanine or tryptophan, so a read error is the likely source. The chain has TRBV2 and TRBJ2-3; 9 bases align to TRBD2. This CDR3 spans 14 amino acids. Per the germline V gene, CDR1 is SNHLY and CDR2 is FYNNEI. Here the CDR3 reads CGLLSGSSTDTQYL. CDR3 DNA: TGTGGCCTCCTTAGCGGGAGCTCCACAGATACGCAGTATCTT.